This entry lists 32 T cell receptor beta chains sequenced from one sample in a study of cytomegalovirus exposure and HLA in healthy donors (dated by TCRdb to the late 2010s). Libraries were constructed by the immunoSEQ multiplex PCR assay. The multiplex PCR relied on a mix of 60 forward primers for TCR Vbeta segments and 13 reverse primers for TCR Jbeta segments. TCRdb provides this immuneACCESS table in a form limited to in-frame rearrangements. Some clones are lacking; in checked studies, under half of them reflect an unresolved V gene, and why the rest are absent is not known. For this sample there are hundreds of thousands of clones; around 76% appear just once. Clones ranked in the top ten supply over 0.55% of the sample. Sequencing was performed on PBMCs. The receptors stem from a man between 18 and 35 years old in good health and CMV-seronegative.

The genes are TRBV19 and TRBJ2-5; 8 bases align to TRBD1. V lost 10 bases to trimming and J lost 7 bases; unmatched junction nucleotides: 17. The CDR3 has 15 amino acids. Looked up from germline, CDR1 is LNHDA and CDR2 is SQIVND (reference sequence). CDR3 nucleotide sequence: TGTGCCACCTCCTCGGACAGGGTTGTTGGAGGGACCCAGTACTTC. As protein: CATSSDRVVGGTQYF.

V usage is TRBV28 and J usage is TRBJ2-7; 7 nucleotides line up with TRBD1. Germline V gives CDR1 MDHEN, CDR2 SYDVKM. The J segment lost 3 bases and the V segment lost 7 bases, leaving 12 bases of the junction unmatched. This CDR3 comprises 15 residues. Here the CDR3 DNA reads TGTGCCAGCACTGTAACCGGGACAGACATCTACGAGCAGTACTTC. It encodes CASTVTGTDIYEQYF.

The rearrangement joins TRBV5-1 to TRBJ2-5; 7 bases align to TRBD2. Trimming at V came to 0 bases and at J to 1 base, leaving 3 bases not matched to a gene. The CDR3 runs 15 residues. Germline CDR1 SGHRS, CDR2 YFSETQ. This CDR3 reads CASSLVQRGQETQYF. In nucleotides, the CDR3 is TGCGCCAGCAGCTTGGTTCAGCGGGGCCAAGAGACCCAGTACTTC.

The V gene is TRBV25-1, the J gene TRBJ2-5, with TRBD1 matching over 12 bases. Trimming took 7 bases from V and 4 from J; bases not matched to a gene: 16. This CDR3 region has 18 residues. Germline CDR1 reads MGHDK; CDR2 reads SYGVNS. CDR3 sequence reads: CASTSGDRGRVAPETQYF. DNA for the CDR3: TGTGCCAGCACCTCCGGGGACAGGGGGCGGGTAGCCCCAGAGACCCAGTACTTC.

This clone appeared a few times. This chain joins TRBV5-4 and TRBJ2-5; the D gene is possibly TRBD2 (6 bases). The germline V gene encodes CDR1 SGHNT and CDR2 YYREEE (reference sequence). The ends were cut back, 5 bases at V and 11 bases at J, with 25 bases in the middle. This CDR3 has 15 amino acids. Written as DNA, the CDR3 is TGTGCCAGCAGTAGAGGAGGGATAGACGTGCTGGAGCAGTACTTC. Residues: CASSRGGIDVLEQYF.

The chain carries TRBV6-1 and TRBJ2-7; D unclear. CDR3 size: 12 residues. Germline values: CDR1 MNHNS, CDR2 SASEGT. Trimming took off 7 bases at V and 3 bases at J, with 10 bases between the two ends. The CDR3 reads CASKGGNYEQYF. The CDR3 nucleotides are TGTGCCAGCAAAGGCGGAAACTACGAGCAGTACTTC.

This clone was counted only a few times. The DNA of the CDR3 is TGTGCCAGCAGTTCTGACTTATACGAGCAGTACTTC. Its translation: CASSSDLYEQYF. The rearrangement links TRBV7-9 to TRBJ2-7; D call uncertain. CDR1 is SEHNR, CDR2 FQNEAQ, per germline (reference sequence). The CDR3 sequence is 12 residues long. V was shortened by 6 bases and J by 4 bases, with 10 bases between the two germline ends.

The V and J genes are TRBV30 and TRBJ2-7, with 10 nucleotides matching TRBD2. The length of the CDR3 is 15 residues. Germline CDR1 is GTSNPN and CDR2 is SVGIG (reference sequence). The V segment lost 4 bases and the J segment 12 bases; nucleotides outside the gene matches: 18. The CDR3 DNA is TGTGCCTGGACTAGGACTAGCGGAAATTCTTTTACGCCGTACTTC. This encodes CAWTRTSGNSFTPYF.

The V and J genes are TRBV6-1 and TRBJ1-6, with 7 bases identical to TRBD1. The CDR3 is 15 amino acids. Germline V CDR1 and CDR2: MNHNS, SASEGT. The trim removed 8 bases at V and 3 bases at J, leaving 7 bases unmatched. CDR3 residues: CASRGTAFYNSPLHF. The CDR3 DNA reads as TGTGCCAGCCGTGGGACAGCATTCTATAATTCACCCCTCCACTTT.

The rearrangement uses TRBV7-9 and TRBJ1-1; D is unclear. The CDR3 contains 14 residues. The germline V and J ends were trimmed by 1 base and 1 base, with 7 bases remaining between them. Germline-derived CDR1 and CDR2 are SEHNR and FQNEAQ (reference sequence). The CDR3: CASSLVIPNTEAFF. CDR3 nucleotide sequence: TGTGCCAGCAGCTTAGTTATCCCGAACACTGAAGCTTTCTTT.

The chain combines TRBV14 with TRBJ2-7; TRBD1 matches at 9 bases. The CDR3 contains 15 residues. The trim removed 4 bases at V and 3 bases at J, leaving 7 bases unmatched. In germline, CDR1 is SGHDN, CDR2 FVKESK. The CDR3 protein is CASSRDRGRFYEQYF. CDR3 DNA: TGTGCCAGCAGCCGCGACAGGGGGAGATTCTACGAGCAGTACTTC.

The V and J genes are TRBV27 and TRBJ1-1, with D perhaps matching TRBD1 (6 bases). V gave up 6 bases and J gave up 1 base, with 12 bases separating them. CDR3 size: 14 residues. Germline V gives CDR1 MNHEY, CDR2 SMNVEV (reference sequence). CDR3 in DNA: TGTGCCAGCAGATGGACAGTTAAGAACACTGAAGCTTTCTTT. It specifies CASRWTVKNTEAFF.

The chain carries TRBV21-1 and TRBJ2-7; the D call of TRBD2 is as the table states it, not checked on the DNA. TRBV21-1 is labeled a pseudogene. This CDR3 spans 15 amino acids. CDR3 residues: CASSGGLAGGHEQYF. For the CDR3, the DNA is TGTGCCAGCAGCGGAGGACTAGCGGGAGGGCACGAGCAGTACTTC.

This clone occurred a few times. The chain couples TRBV14 to TRBJ2-7, with a possible D match to TRBD2 (6 bases). Germline assignment: CDR1 SGHDN and CDR2 FVKESK. V lost 0 bases, J lost 4 bases, and 16 bases lay in between. This CDR3 spans 16 amino acids. This chain's CDR3 is CASSQDHGPGEYEQYF. The DNA for the CDR3 is TGTGCCAGCAGCCAAGATCATGGGCCGGGGGAATACGAGCAGTACTTC.

The chain links TRBV5-6 to TRBJ1-2, with TRBD1 matching over 10 bases. From germline, CDR1 is SGHDT and CDR2 YYEEEE. The CDR3 sequence is 13 residues long. The ends lost 4 bases at V and 7 bases at J; junction bases unmatched: 4. The CDR3 region is CASSAGQGVGYTF. The CDR3 DNA sequence: TGTGCCAGCAGCGCCGGACAGGGGGTTGGCTACACCTTC. Using reference TRBV5-6 and TRBJ1-2 for the parts outside the CDR3, the full variable domain is DAGVTQSPTHLIKTRGQQVTLRCSPKSGHDTVSWYQQALGQGPQFIFQYYEEEERQRGNFPDRFSGHQFPNYSSELNVNALLLGDSALYLCASSAGQGVGYTFGSGTRLTVV.

CDR3 residues: CAISLGTTNTIYF. In DNA, the CDR3 is TGTGCCATCAGCCTCGGGACAACAAACACCATATATTTT. V usage is TRBV10-3 and J usage is TRBJ1-3; tentative D call: TRBD1 (6 bases). Germline values: CDR1 ENHRY, CDR2 SYGVKD. V was cut by 6 bases and J by 6 bases, with 12 bases left in between. The CDR3 extends over 13 amino acids.

For this clone: This same CDR3 is encoded by further DNA sequences in the sample. The gene calls are TRBV5-1 and TRBJ1-4, with 12 bases identical to TRBD1. In germline, CDR1 is SGHRS, CDR2 YFSETQ. The V segment lost 4 bases and the J segment 6 bases; nucleotides outside the gene matches: 7. This CDR3 has 16 amino acids. The CDR3 reads CASSLGTGGAYEKLFF. The DNA of the CDR3 is TGCGCCAGCAGCCTGGGGACAGGGGGCGCCTATGAAAAACTGTTTTTT. The full variable domain, rest sourced from reference TRBV5-1 and TRBJ1-4, is KAGVTQTPRYLIKTRGQQVTLSCSPISGHRSVSWYQQTPGQGLQFLFEYFSETQRNKGNFPGRFSGRQFSNSRSEMNVSTLELGDSALYLCASSLGTGGAYEKLFFGSGTQLSVL.

The V and J genes are TRBV6-5 and TRBJ2-5; 7 bases are shared with TRBD1. The CDR3 is 14 residues long. V lost 7 bases, J lost 5 bases, and 10 bases stayed unmatched. Germline CDR1 reads MNHEY; CDR2 reads SVGAGI. Written as DNA, the CDR3 is TGTGCCAGCAAAACCGAGGGGGCGCAGGAGACCCAGTACTTC. It encodes CASKTEGAQETQYF.

The gene calls are TRBV27 and TRBJ2-3; 8 nucleotides match TRBD2. After removal of 6 bases from V and 7 bases from J, the junction contained 12 bases not matched to a gene. There are 15 residues in the CDR3. Germline V gene data show CDR1 as MNHEY and CDR2 as SMNVEV (reference sequence). CDR3 DNA sequence: TGTGCCAGCAGGCCTATGGCGGGGGGTTTCTATACGCAGTATTTT. Translating it yields CASRPMAGGFYTQYF.

This chain links TRBV30 with TRBJ2-7; TRBD2 aligns across 12 bases. CDR1 and CDR2 (germline): GTSNPN, SVGIG (reference sequence). V shed 7 bases and J 6 bases; nucleotides not matched to a gene: 4. This CDR3 spans 12 amino acids. CDR3 DNA: TGTGCCTTTGGGACTAGCGGGTCCGAGCAGTACTTC. Translation: CAFGTSGSEQYF.

The gene calls are TRBV7-6 and TRBJ1-2; 7 bases fit TRBD1. The CDR3 covers 15 residues. Germline V lookup: CDR1 SGHVS, CDR2 FNYEAQ. J lost 3 bases, V lost 6 bases, and 10 bases had no gene match. The CDR3 coding sequence is TGTGCCAGCAGTTCCGGACAGGAGAAAGACTATGGCTACACCTTC. As protein: CASSSGQEKDYGYTF.

J is TRBJ2-3 and V is TRBV9; 8 bases align to TRBD2. V trimming: 0 bases; J trimming: 0 bases; junction bases outside the gene matches: 0. The germline V gene encodes CDR1 SGDLS and CDR2 YYNGEE. CDR3 length: 15 amino acids. For the CDR3, the DNA is TGTGCCAGCAGCGTAGGACTAGCGAGCACAGATACGCAGTATTTT. Its translation is CASSVGLASTDTQYF.

The V and J genes are TRBV9 and TRBJ1-2; no clear D. The V end lost 0 bases, the J end lost 2 bases, and 8 bases lay between the germline ends. CDR1 and CDR2 (germline): SGDLS, YYNGEE. The CDR3 totals 14 residues. CDR3 bases: TGTGCCAGCAGCGTAGGAGGCCCCAACTATGGCTACACCTTC. Amino acids: CASSVGGPNYGYTF.

In its sample, this clone was seen a few times. The chain couples TRBV28 to TRBJ2-7; D not resolved. The CDR3 spans 12 residues. Trimming removed 1 base at V and 3 bases at J, with 4 bases between. Germline CDR1 MDHEN, CDR2 SYDVKM. CDR3 DNA sequence: TGTGCCAGCAGTTTATATAGCTACGAGCAGTACTTC. This codes for CASSLYSYEQYF.

The gene calls are TRBV7-6 and TRBJ2-1; TRBD2 aligns across 10 bases. Losses at the gene ends were 6 bases for V and 3 bases for J; bases not matched to a gene: 5. The germline V gene encodes CDR1 SGHVS and CDR2 FNYEAQ. The CDR3 runs 15 residues. The CDR3 here is CASRPGTSVYNEQFF. The CDR3 nucleotides read TGTGCCAGCAGACCCGGGACTAGCGTCTACAATGAGCAGTTCTTC.

The chain uses TRBV15 and TRBJ2-7; D is unclear. The CDR3 spans 13 residues. In germline, CDR1 is LNHNV, CDR2 YYDKDF (reference sequence). Between the trimmed V and J ends, which lost 0 bases and 2 bases, there was a span of 5 bases. The CDR3 spells CATSRDRTYEQYF. The CDR3 DNA follows: TGTGCCACCAGCAGAGACAGAACCTACGAGCAGTACTTC.

This clone was counted once. Other DNA variants within this sample encode the same CDR3. The rearrangement uses TRBV18 and TRBJ2-5; D not resolved. The CDR3 is 13 residues long. Per germline, CDR1 KGHSH and CDR2 LQKENI. V was clipped by 2 bases and J by 1 base, with 5 bases between them. In DNA, the CDR3 is TGTGCCAGCTCACCAACCGGCCAAGAGACCCAGTACTTC. This encodes CASSPTGQETQYF.

The J gene is TRBJ1-2, the V gene TRBV19; D gene uncertain. Germline assignment: CDR1 LNHDA and CDR2 SQIVND (reference sequence). The CDR3 totals 11 residues. Trimming pared 5 bases from V and 4 bases from J, leaving 5 bases between. The CDR3 sequence is CASSRSYGYTF. The CDR3 DNA reads as TGTGCCAGTAGTCGGAGCTATGGCTACACCTTC.

This chain links TRBV4-1 with TRBJ1-3; the match to TRBD1 covers 8 bases. Germline values: CDR1 MGHRA, CDR2 YSYEKL. V shed 4 bases, J shed 5 bases, and the junction held 4 bases outside the gene matches. CDR3 length: 14 amino acids. The DNA of the CDR3 is TGCGCCAGCAGCCCCCGACAGGGGAGAAACACCATATATTTT. This gives the protein CASSPRQGRNTIYF.

The chain employs TRBV4-1 and TRBJ1-4; no firm D call. This CDR3 contains 13 residues. The V end lost 1 base, the J end lost 10 bases, and 10 bases lay between the germline ends. Germline CDR1 reads MGHRA; CDR2 reads YSYEKL. This CDR3 is CASSQGGRSKLFF. The CDR3 DNA sequence: TGCGCCAGCAGCCAAGGCGGGCGTTCAAAACTGTTTTTT.

The rearrangement uses TRBV19 and TRBJ1-1; D might be TRBD1 (6 bases). CDR3 size: 13 residues. Germline CDR1 reads LNHDA; CDR2 reads SQIVND (reference sequence). Trimming took off 10 bases at V and 1 base at J, with 13 bases between the two ends. The CDR3 DNA follows: TGTGCCACAAGACAGGTGACGAACACTGAAGCTTTCTTT. As protein: CATRQVTNTEAFF.

The chain recombines TRBV19 with TRBJ2-1; maybe TRBD1 (5 bases). CDR3 size: 16 residues. The V gene lost 6 bases and the J gene lost 3 bases, with 18 bases spanning the gap. The germline V gene encodes CDR1 LNHDA and CDR2 SQIVND (reference sequence). CDR3 sequence reads: CASRASRTSGYNEQFF. Written as DNA, the CDR3 is TGTGCCAGTAGAGCTTCTAGGACATCGGGCTACAATGAGCAGTTCTTC.